The 22 T cell receptor beta chains in this list originate from one sample, sequenced in a study of CD8 T cells in ankylosing spondylitis. Using its own MiXCR run on the 5' RACE reads, TCRdb lists one record per CDR3 protein. The table lists about 140,000 distinct CDR3 sequences, roughly 8% of them singletons. The material sequenced was synovial fluid, either unsorted or a sorted T cell fraction (not recorded which). All receptors come from a male donor with ankylosing spondylitis.

This clonotype was seen many times. The chain carries TRBV20-1 and TRBJ2-3; a weak D match, TRBD1 (6 bases). Germline values: CDR1 DFQATT, CDR2 SNEGSKA (reference sequence). The CDR3 contains 13 residues. V was pared by 2 bases and J by 3 bases, with 9 bases between. DNA of the CDR3: TGCAGTGCTAGATGGACAGCTACAGATACGCAGTATTTT. It yields the protein CSARWTATDTQYF.

The chain joins TRBV19 to TRBJ2-2; D not resolved. This CDR3 has 13 residues. The V end was cut by 6 bases, the J end by 4 bases, with 9 bases between. The V gene's germline CDR1 is LNHDA and CDR2 SQIVND (reference sequence). The CDR3 loop is CASRGLGTGELFF. CDR3 DNA sequence: TGTGCCAGTAGGGGATTGGGCACCGGGGAGCTGTTTTTT.

This clonotype was detected many times. This chain connects TRBV4-3 to TRBJ2-1, with 14 bases identical to TRBD2. CDR3 size: 19 residues. V trimming: 4 bases; J trimming: 6 bases; junction bases outside the gene matches: 14. CDR1 is LGHNA and CDR2 is YSLEER in the germline V gene. The CDR3 loop is CASSPHSGTSGGQVNEQFF. CDR3 DNA sequence: TGCGCCAGCAGCCCTCACAGCGGGACTAGCGGGGGACAAGTCAATGAGCAGTTCTTC.

This clonotype was picked up many times. V is TRBV5-5 and J is TRBJ2-7; D perhaps matches TRBD1 (6 bases). Trimming shortened V by 0 bases and J by 0 bases, and 13 bases separated the two germline ends. Germline V gene lookup returns CDR1 SGHKS and CDR2 YYEKEE (reference sequence). The CDR3 runs to 16 residues. This CDR3 reads CASSLARQVLSYEQYF. CDR3 coding DNA: TGTGCCAGCAGCTTGGCCCGACAGGTCCTCTCCTACGAGCAGTACTTC.

V is TRBV21-1 and J is TRBJ2-1. TRBV21-1 is described as a pseudogene. The CDR3 runs 18 residues. CDR3 DNA: TGTGCCAGCAGCAAAGGGGTTAAAGCGGGAGGCTCCTACAATGAGCAGTTCTTC. It is translated as CASSKGVKAGGSYNEQFF.

This clonotype was found many times. The rearrangement joins TRBV2 to TRBJ1-4, with TRBD1 identical over 9 bases. Germline trimming cut 8 bases from V and 5 bases from J; bases unmatched to any gene: 3. CDR1 is SNHLY and CDR2 is FYNNEI in the germline V gene. The CDR3 contains 13 residues. CDR3 nucleotides: TGTGCCAGCGGGGGACAGGGAAATGAAAAACTGTTTTTT. Its translation is CASGGQGNEKLFF. Complete variable domain (other parts from reference TRBV2 and TRBJ1-4): EPEVTQTPSHQVTQMGQEVILRCVPISNHLYFYWYRQILGQKVEFLVSFYNNEISEKSEIFDDQFSVERPDGSNFTLKIRSTKLEDSAMYFCASGGQGNEKLFFGSGTQLSVL.

This clonotype has at least ten counts. The rearrangement uses TRBV5-6 and TRBJ1-2; D uncertain. Trimming removed 2 bases from V and 4 bases from J, with 12 bases in between. The CDR3 sequence is 14 residues long. Germline CDR1 is SGHDT and CDR2 is YYEEEE. CDR3 amino acids: CASSLFERLYGYTF. The CDR3 nucleotides read TGTGCCAGCAGCTTATTCGAACGGCTCTATGGCTACACCTTC.

Ten or more counts support this clonotype. The V gene is TRBV10-3, the J gene TRBJ1-1; maybe TRBD1 (5 bases). Trimming cost V 6 bases and J 0 bases, with 14 bases left between them. The germline CDR1 and CDR2 sequences are ENHRY and SYGVKD. The CDR3 runs 15 residues. The CDR3 spells CAIRLGPGMNTEAFF. The CDR3 nucleotides read TGTGCCATCAGATTGGGGCCAGGTATGAACACTGAAGCTTTCTTT.

This clonotype was seen more than once but under ten times. The CDR3 here is CSARDLTSSPLHF. DNA for the CDR3: TGCAGTGCTAGGGACCTTACGTCTTCACCCCTCCACTTT. The chain combines TRBV20-1 with TRBJ1-6, with D unclear. Germline-derived CDR1 and CDR2 are DFQATT and SNEGSKA (reference sequence). Between the trimmed V and J ends, which lost 3 bases and 9 bases, there was a span of 12 bases. The CDR3 is 13 residues long.

A few counts support this clonotype. The chain combines TRBV3-1 with TRBJ2-7; TRBD2 might be the D (6 bases). CDR1 is LGHDT and CDR2 is YNNKEL in the germline V gene (reference sequence). The ends were cut back, 2 bases at V and 7 bases at J, with 15 bases in the middle. There are 14 residues in the CDR3. The CDR3 nucleotides read TGTGCCAGCAGCCAAAGGGCGGCCCGGGGGGAGCAGTACTTC. Translation: CASSQRAARGEQYF.

This clonotype was recorded many times. The chain combines TRBV5-1 with TRBJ2-1, with D possibly being TRBD1 or TRBD2 (6 bases each). The CDR3 extends over 14 amino acids. Per the germline V gene, CDR1 is SGHRS and CDR2 is YFSETQ. Trimming took 0 bases from V and 8 from J, leaving 12 bases between them. CDR3 in DNA: TGCGCCAGCAGCTTGGGGGGGGCCGGAGATGAGCAGTTCTTC. Translation: CASSLGGAGDEQFF.

This clonotype appeared many times. The genes are TRBV28 and TRBJ1-2; 9 bases align to TRBD1. V lost 7 bases to trimming and J lost 2 bases; unmatched junction nucleotides: 2. Germline lookup yields CDR1 MDHEN and CDR2 SYDVKM. The CDR3 is 13 residues long. The CDR3 region is CASNTGGNYGYTF. DNA for the CDR3: TGTGCCAGCAATACAGGGGGCAACTATGGCTACACCTTC.

This clonotype has ten or more counts. The rearrangement links TRBV15 to TRBJ2-1, with 8 bases aligning to TRBD1. Germline values: CDR1 LNHNV, CDR2 YYDKDF (reference sequence). V lost 0 bases, J lost 8 bases, and 6 bases stayed unmatched. The CDR3 extends over 15 amino acids. In DNA form, the CDR3 reads TGTGCCACCAGCAGAGAAGGAGGCAGGGGGCATGAGCAGTTCTTC. Its protein product is CATSREGGRGHEQFF.

This clonotype was counted between two and nine times. This rearrangement joins TRBV5-1 to TRBJ1-5; no firm D call. With 4 bases removed from V and 6 bases from J, the gap between germline ends came to 17 bases. The CDR3 contains 15 residues. The germline gives CDR1 SGHRS, CDR2 YFSETQ. In DNA form, the CDR3 reads TGCGCCAGCAGCCCTGGGAGGCAGTGGGGTCAGCCCCAGCATTTT. It is translated as CASSPGRQWGQPQHF.

This chain uses TRBV18 with TRBJ2-7; TRBD1 or TRBD2 may be the D gene (5 bases each). The V gene lost 3 bases and the J gene lost 0 bases, with 21 bases spanning the gap. Germline CDR1 is KGHSH and CDR2 is LQKENI. The CDR3 is 18 residues long. CDR3 sequence: CASSPYSLGDASSYEQYF. As DNA, the CDR3 is TGTGCCAGCTCACCTTATTCGCTGGGGGACGCGAGCTCCTACGAGCAGTACTTC.

The rearrangement joins TRBV7-2 to TRBJ2-5; D is uncertain. The CDR3 has 13 amino acids. Between the trimmed V and J ends, which lost 5 bases and 5 bases, there was a span of 12 bases. Germline V gene lookup returns CDR1 SGHTA and CDR2 FQGNSA. The CDR3: CASSPGPRETQYF. Here the CDR3 DNA reads TGTGCCAGCAGCCCGGGCCCACGGGAGACCCAGTACTTC.

The gene calls are TRBV20-1 and TRBJ2-3, with a weak D call TRBD1 (6 bases). This CDR3 spans 14 amino acids. The V end lost 0 bases, the J end lost 5 bases, and 12 bases lay between the germline ends. The germline CDR1 and CDR2 sequences are DFQATT and SNEGSKA (reference sequence). The CDR3 protein is CSAREGASRDTQYF. CDR3 nucleotide sequence: TGCAGTGCTAGAGAGGGGGCCTCTAGAGATACGCAGTATTTT.

This clonotype was seen repeatedly, ten times or more. The rearrangement links TRBV29-1 to TRBJ2-7; 10 nucleotides align to TRBD2. Looked up from germline, CDR1 is SQVTM and CDR2 is ANQGSEA. The CDR3 is 13 residues long. V shed 5 bases and J 5 bases; nucleotides not matched to a gene: 6. The DNA for the CDR3 is TGCAGCGTTTCAGCGGGAGGGCCGGACGAGCAGTACTTC. The encoded protein is CSVSAGGPDEQYF.

V gene TRBV15 combines with J gene TRBJ2-4; weak D call: TRBD2 (7 bases). V dropped 3 bases and J dropped 6 bases, with 21 bases sitting between them. In germline, CDR1 is LNHNV, CDR2 YYDKDF (reference sequence). The length of the CDR3 is 17 residues. The chain's CDR3 is CATSSLFRGASGNIQYF. CDR3 nucleotide sequence: TGTGCCACCAGCAGCTTATTCCGGGGGGCTAGCGGAAACATTCAGTACTTC.

This clonotype was found many times. The chain uses TRBV5-1 and TRBJ1-4, with TRBD1 matching over 10 bases. Trimming cost V 4 bases and J 7 bases; bases outside gene matches: 7. Germline V gene lookup returns CDR1 SGHRS and CDR2 YFSETQ. This CDR3 is 15 amino acids long. The CDR3 sequence: CASSETGGESEKLFF. The CDR3 DNA is TGCGCCAGCAGCGAGACAGGGGGCGAGAGTGAAAAACTGTTTTTT.

This sequence joins TRBV7-8 and TRBJ1-1; D is uncertain. CDR3 length: 14 residues. The V and J ends lost 1 base and 4 bases respectively, with 10 bases between them. Looked up from germline, CDR1 is SGHVS and CDR2 is FQNEAQ. The CDR3 region is CASSLVIASTEAFF. In DNA form, the CDR3 reads TGTGCCAGCAGCTTAGTTATAGCCAGCACTGAAGCTTTCTTT.

This clonotype has only a few counts. J is TRBJ2-1 and V is TRBV7-9, with 8 bases identical to TRBD1. The CDR3 spans 14 residues. Trimming cost V 5 bases and J 7 bases; bases outside gene matches: 7. Germline-derived CDR1 and CDR2 are SEHNR and FQNEAQ (reference sequence). The CDR3 nucleotides read TGTGCCAGCAGCCCCCGGACAGGGTGGAATGAGCAGTTCTTC. This codes for CASSPRTGWNEQFF.